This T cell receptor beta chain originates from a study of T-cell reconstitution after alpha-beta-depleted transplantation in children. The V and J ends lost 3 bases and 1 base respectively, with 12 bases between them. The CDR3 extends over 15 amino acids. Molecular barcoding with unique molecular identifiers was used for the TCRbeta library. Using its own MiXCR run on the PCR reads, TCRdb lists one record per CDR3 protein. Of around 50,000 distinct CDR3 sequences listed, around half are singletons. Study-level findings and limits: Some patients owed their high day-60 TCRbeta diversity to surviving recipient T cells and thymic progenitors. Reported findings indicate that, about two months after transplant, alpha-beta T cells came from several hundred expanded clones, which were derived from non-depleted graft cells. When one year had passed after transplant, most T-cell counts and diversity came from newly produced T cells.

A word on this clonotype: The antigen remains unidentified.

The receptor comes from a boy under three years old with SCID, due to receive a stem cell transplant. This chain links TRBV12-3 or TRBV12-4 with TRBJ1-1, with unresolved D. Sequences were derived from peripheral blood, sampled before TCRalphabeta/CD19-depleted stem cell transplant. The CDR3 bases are TGTGCCAGCAGTTTCCGCGCTCACGGGAACACTGAAGCTTTCTTT. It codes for CASSFRAHGNTEAFF.